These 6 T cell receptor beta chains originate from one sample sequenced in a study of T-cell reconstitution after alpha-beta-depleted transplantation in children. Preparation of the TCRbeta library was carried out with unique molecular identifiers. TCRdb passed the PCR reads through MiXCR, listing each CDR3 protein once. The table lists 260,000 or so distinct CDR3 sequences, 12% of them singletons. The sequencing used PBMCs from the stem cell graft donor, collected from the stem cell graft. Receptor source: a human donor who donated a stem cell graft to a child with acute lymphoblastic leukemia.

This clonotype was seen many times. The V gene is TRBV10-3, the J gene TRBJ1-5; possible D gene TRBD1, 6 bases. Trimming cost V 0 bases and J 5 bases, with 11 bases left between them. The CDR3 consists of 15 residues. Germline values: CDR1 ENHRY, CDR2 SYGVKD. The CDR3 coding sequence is TGTGCCATCAGTGAGTCAGGACGGACAGATCAGCCCCAGCATTTT. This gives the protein CAISESGRTDQPQHF.

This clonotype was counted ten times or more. The chain's CDR3 is CASMDPYQPQHF. The CDR3 DNA reads TGTGCCAGCATGGACCCCTATCAGCCCCAGCATTTT. The gene calls are TRBV19 and TRBJ1-5; D unresolved. Trimming removed 9 bases at V and 5 bases at J, with 11 bases between. The CDR3 is made up of 12 amino acids. The V gene's germline CDR1 is LNHDA and CDR2 SQIVND (reference sequence).

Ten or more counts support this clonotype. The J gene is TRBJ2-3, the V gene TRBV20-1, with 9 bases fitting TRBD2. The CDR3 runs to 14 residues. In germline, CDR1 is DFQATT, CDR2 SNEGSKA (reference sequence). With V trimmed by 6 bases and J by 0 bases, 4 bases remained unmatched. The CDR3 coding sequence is TGCAGTGCCCATCTAGCGGGGAGCACAGATACGCAGTATTTT. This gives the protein CSAHLAGSTDTQYF.

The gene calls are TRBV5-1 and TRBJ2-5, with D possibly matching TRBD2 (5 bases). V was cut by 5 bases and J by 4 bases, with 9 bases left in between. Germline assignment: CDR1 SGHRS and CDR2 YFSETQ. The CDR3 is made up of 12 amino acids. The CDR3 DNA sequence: TGCGCCAGCAGTCTGGAGGTAGAGACCCAGTACTTC. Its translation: CASSLEVETQYF.

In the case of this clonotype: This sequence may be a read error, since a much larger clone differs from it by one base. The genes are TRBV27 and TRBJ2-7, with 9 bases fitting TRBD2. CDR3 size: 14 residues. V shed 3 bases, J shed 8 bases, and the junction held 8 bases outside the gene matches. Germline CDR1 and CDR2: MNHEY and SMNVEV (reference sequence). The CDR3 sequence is CASSFAGGPYQQYF. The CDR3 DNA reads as TGTGCCAGCAGTTTCGCGGGGGGGCCGTACCAGCAGTACTTC.

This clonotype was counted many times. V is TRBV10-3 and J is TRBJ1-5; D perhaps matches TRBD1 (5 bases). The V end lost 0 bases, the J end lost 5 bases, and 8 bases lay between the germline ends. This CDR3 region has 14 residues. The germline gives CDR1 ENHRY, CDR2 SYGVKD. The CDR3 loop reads CAISESRGYQPQHF. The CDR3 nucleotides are TGTGCCATCAGTGAGTCACGGGGGTATCAGCCCCAGCATTTT.